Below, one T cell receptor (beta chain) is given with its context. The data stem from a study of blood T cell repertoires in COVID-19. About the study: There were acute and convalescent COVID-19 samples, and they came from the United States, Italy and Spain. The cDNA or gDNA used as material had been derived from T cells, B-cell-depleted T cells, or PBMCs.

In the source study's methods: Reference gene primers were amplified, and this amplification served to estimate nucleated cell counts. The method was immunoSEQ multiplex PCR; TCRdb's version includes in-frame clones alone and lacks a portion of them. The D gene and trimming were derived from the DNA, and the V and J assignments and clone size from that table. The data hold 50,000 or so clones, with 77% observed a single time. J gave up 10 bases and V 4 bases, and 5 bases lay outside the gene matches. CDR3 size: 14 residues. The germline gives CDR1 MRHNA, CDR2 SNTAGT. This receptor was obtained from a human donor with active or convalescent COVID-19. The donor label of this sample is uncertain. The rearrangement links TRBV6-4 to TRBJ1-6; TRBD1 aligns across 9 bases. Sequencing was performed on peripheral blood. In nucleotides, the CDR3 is TGTGCCAGCAGTGCGGGACAGGGCATCTCACCCCTCCACTTT. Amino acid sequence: CASSAGQGISPLHF.